The source of this T cell receptor (beta chain) is a study of monozygotic twins with inflammatory bowel disease (dated by TCRdb to about 2019). With regard to the full study: A total of some 30 monozygotic twin pairs were included in the full study, comprising nine German pairs (four IBD-concordant, five IBD-discordant) and 19 IBD-discordant Danish pairs. The search for disease-associated traits relied mainly on comparing IBD patients with their genetically identical healthy co-twins within discordant pairs. Each individual had, on average, about 151 000 unique TCRalpha sequences and 181 000 unique TCRbeta sequences available for analysis. The research as a whole found: No single strong signal or clonotype linked to IBD turned up in the results, so the idea that one exists was not supported. A decrease in TCRbeta repertoire diversity, as measured by inverse Simpson index, was observed in IBD patients compared with their healthy co-twins. Differing immunosuppressive treatments among patients may have added background noise and inter-individual variability to the repertoires. Concordant and discordant twins showed no difference in repertoire similarity, possibly because of limited statistical power. Different T cell subtypes could not be distinguished in the analysis. Compared with healthy twins, IBD patients shared fewer clonotypes with other individuals, and the difference was most pronounced in patients with signs of disease activity.

In regard to this clonotype: Which antigen it targets is not known.

Sequences LGHNA (CDR1) and YSLEER (CDR2) are obtained from the germline V gene. Measured from the cysteine to the phenylalanine, the CDR3 is 15 residues long. No coding sequence is recorded. From each donor, a 2.5 ml peripheral blood sample was drawn into PAXgene tubes and stored at -80 degrees C. Without any T cell sorting, total RNA was extracted from whole blood using the PAXgene blood miRNA kit on an automated QIAcube. Deep TCRalpha and TCRbeta repertoire profiling with unique molecular barcoding was performed on peripheral blood of monozygotic twin pairs concordant or discordant for inflammatory bowel disease. Smoking habits were recorded for all twin pairs, and individuals were classified as current, former or never smokers. The library was prepared using 5' RACE. Preparation of each TCR library used approximately 4,000 ng of total RNA. For each sample, cDNA synthesis was carried out in eight separate reactions using SMARTScribe reverse transcriptase. During cDNA synthesis, unique molecular identifiers containing a 6-nucleotide sample barcode were introduced by template switching. TCRalpha and TCRbeta cDNA was amplified by two nested PCRs of approximately 17 and 9 cycles, with bead purification after each PCR. Before amplification, cDNA was treated with uracil DNA-glycosylase and purified using the QIAquick PCR purification kit. The second PCR added Illumina TruSeq-compatible adapters along with sample-specific barcodes. Library quality and concentration were assessed using TapeStation and Qubit, and roughly 5.5 ng of each library was pooled. Sequencing of the pooled libraries was done on an Illumina HiSeq2500 single-index Rapid Run using custom sequencing primers and 2 x 100 bp reads. Under the source paper's analysis protocol: UMI-based consensus assembly with MiGEC version 1.2.6 was used to correct PCR and sequencing errors. MiXCR version 2.1.1 was used for V(D)J alignment, clonotype assembly and CDR3 extraction. Gene usage, clonotype sharing and MAIT/NKT TCR abundance were normalised by analysing the top 1000, 10 000 and 20 000 clonotypes per sample. Diversity was computed as the inverse Simpson index with the vegan R package after downsampling to 27 000 UMIs. Paired Mann-Whitney U tests on discordant twin pairs were used, with Benjamini-Hochberg multiple-testing correction. TCRdb reprocessed the raw reads; every CDR3 protein sequence is a single record, and DNA is not supplied. These V and J calls derive from TCRdb rather than the authors' analysis. The table for this sample lists 350,000 to 500,000 distinct CDR3 sequences. 2% to 3% of the sample rests with the top ten.

The source is a human donor with ulcerative colitis or Crohn's disease, or a healthy co-twin of an affected twin (not recorded which). The rearrangement combines TRBV4-3 with TRBJ2-1. Specimen: blood. This receptor has the CDR3 CASSQESGSYNEQFF.